These 23 T cell receptor beta chains were sequenced from one sample in a study of blood T cell repertoires in COVID-19. The repertoire was sequenced with immunoSEQ multiplex PCR; TCRdb's copy has only in-frame clones and lacks some. This table holds about 200,000 clones, more than 85% found once. Sequenced material: peripheral blood. The receptor source for this set is a man aged 40-50 years with active or convalescent COVID-19.

The V gene is TRBV6-2 or TRBV6-3, the J gene TRBJ2-4; tentative D call: TRBD2 (5 bases). From germline, CDR1 is MNHEY and CDR2 SVGEGT. The CDR3 is made up of 12 amino acids. Between the trimmed V and J ends, which lost 6 bases and 8 bases, there was a span of 11 bases. DNA of the CDR3: TGTGCCAGCAGCTGGGGTAGCGACATTCAGTACTTC. Its translation: CASSWGSDIQYF.

This rearrangement joins TRBV7-9 to TRBJ1-1, with 8 positions matching TRBD1. Trimming cost V 3 bases and J 5 bases; bases outside gene matches: 8. The CDR3 consists of 15 residues. Germline V CDR1 and CDR2: SEHNR, FQNEAQ (reference sequence). CDR3 protein: CASSFGTGGGTEAFF. DNA for the CDR3: TGTGCCAGCAGCTTCGGGACAGGAGGGGGGACTGAAGCTTTCTTT.

The count of this clone is one. The chain recombines TRBV29-1 with TRBJ2-5; 7 bases are a match to TRBD1. V shed 5 bases and J 5 bases; nucleotides not matched to a gene: 5. Germline CDR1 SQVTM, CDR2 ANQGSEA. This CDR3 is 12 amino acids long. Here the CDR3 DNA reads TGCAGCGTTCACAGGGGCCAGGAGACCCAGTACTTC. It codes for CSVHRGQETQYF. The full variable domain, with the rest looked up from reference TRBV29-1 and TRBJ2-5, is SAVISQKPSRDICQRGTSLTIQCQVDSQVTMMFWYRQQPGQSLTLIATANQGSEATYESGFVIDKFPISRPNLTFSTLTVSNMSPEDSSIYLCSVHRGQETQYFGPGTRLLVL.

The chain joins TRBV24-1 to TRBJ2-1; 7 bases are shared with TRBD1. CDR1 and CDR2 from the germline V gene are KGHDR and SFDVKD. This CDR3 has 14 residues. V was clipped by 3 bases and J by 7 bases; unmatched bases: 5. The CDR3 region has the DNA TGTGCCACCAGTGATGGACAGGTCTCGAATGAGCAGTTCTTC. Protein sequence: CATSDGQVSNEQFF.

This clone was seen a single time. The V gene is TRBV5-1, the J gene TRBJ2-5; D may be TRBD1 (6 bases). This CDR3 contains 15 residues. Trimming cost V 9 bases and J 2 bases, with 20 bases left between them. The V gene's germline CDR1 is SGHRS and CDR2 YFSETQ. CDR3 DNA: TGCGCCATCCCACCTGGGGGCCCGGGACAAGAGACCCAGTACTTC. Translated: CAIPPGGPGQETQYF.

The chain is built from TRBV7-2 and TRBJ2-3, with no clear D. The V gene lost 5 bases and the J gene lost 0 bases, with 12 bases spanning the gap. Per the germline V gene, CDR1 is SGHTA and CDR2 is FQGNSA. The CDR3 is made up of 15 amino acids. The CDR3 coding sequence is TGTGCCAGCAGCCCCGGGTCCCGGAGCACAGATACGCAGTATTTT. Its translation is CASSPGSRSTDTQYF.

This clone is a singleton in its sample. V and J are TRBV24-1 and TRBJ2-5, with 9 bases matching TRBD1. After removal of 3 bases from V and 4 bases from J, the junction contained 8 bases not matched to a gene. From germline, CDR1 is KGHDR and CDR2 SFDVKD. The CDR3 sequence is 16 residues long. In DNA form, the CDR3 reads TGTGCCACCAGTGATCGAGGGGGACAGGGTGGAGAGACCCAGTACTTC. Amino acids: CATSDRGGQGGETQYF.

The V call is TRBV19, the J call TRBJ2-1; TRBD2 matches 11 bases. V lost 5 bases to trimming and J lost 5 bases; unmatched junction nucleotides: 8. Germline CDR1 LNHDA, CDR2 SQIVND (reference sequence). This CDR3 has 16 residues. The CDR3 DNA follows: TGTGCCAGTAGTGTCTCGACTAGCGGGACCAACAATGAGCAGTTCTTC. Its translation is CASSVSTSGTNNEQFF.

This clone has more than one count but fewer than ten. The genes are TRBV5-1 and TRBJ1-4; D call uncertain. Germline CDR1 SGHRS, CDR2 YFSETQ. V was pared by 4 bases and J by 5 bases, with 12 bases between. The length of the CDR3 is 14 residues. The CDR3 reads CASSPQLENEKLFF. CDR3 DNA: TGCGCCAGCAGCCCGCAATTGGAGAATGAAAAACTGTTTTTT. Full variable domain (missing parts from reference TRBV5-1 and TRBJ1-4): KAGVTQTPRYLIKTRGQQVTLSCSPISGHRSVSWYQQTPGQGLQFLFEYFSETQRNKGNFPGRFSGRQFSNSRSEMNVSTLELGDSALYLCASSPQLENEKLFFGSGTQLSVL.

V is TRBV5-1 and J is TRBJ2-7; TRBD1 agrees at 9 bases. The length of the CDR3 is 15 residues. The trim removed 4 bases at V and 2 bases at J, leaving 7 bases unmatched. CDR1 is SGHRS and CDR2 is YFSETQ in the germline V gene. The CDR3 coding sequence is TGCGCCAGCAGCCCGGGGACAGGGTTTCCCTACGAGCAGTACTTC. This gives the protein CASSPGTGFPYEQYF.

The gene calls are TRBV7-8 and TRBJ1-2, with a possible D match to TRBD1 (6 bases). V gave up 5 bases and J gave up 7 bases, with 14 bases separating them. Germline V CDR1 and CDR2: SGHVS, FQNEAQ. The CDR3 length is 13 residues. CDR3 nucleotide sequence: TGTGCCAGCAGCGCAAACAGGGAGGGTGGCTACACCTTC. Translation: CASSANREGGYTF.

The chain links TRBV6-6 to TRBJ1-4; no definite D call. Germline loops: CDR1 MNHNY, CDR2 SVGAGI (reference sequence). Trimming left V 2 bases short and J 6 bases short, with 13 bases between. This CDR3 is 15 amino acids long. CDR3 sequence (DNA): TGTGCCAGCAGTTACACCCCGCCGCCGGATGAAAAACTGTTTTTT. Encoded protein: CASSYTPPPDEKLFF.

This clone was seen just once. This chain links TRBV2 with TRBJ2-7, with a weak D call TRBD2 (6 bases). The CDR3 length is 13 residues. Trimming took 5 bases from V and 4 from J, leaving 12 bases between them. Per germline, CDR1 SNHLY and CDR2 FYNNEI. The CDR3 spells CASSNGRGYEQYF. CDR3 DNA sequence: TGTGCCAGCAGTAACGGGAGAGGGTACGAGCAGTACTTC.

In this sample, this clone turned up a few times. The chain has TRBV30 and TRBJ1-1, with D hard to call. V was cut by 0 bases and J by 1 base, with 9 bases left in between. This CDR3 has 14 residues. CDR1 and CDR2 from the germline V gene are GTSNPN and SVGIG (reference sequence). The DNA of the CDR3 is TGTGCCTGGAGTGTACAAGTTCCGAACACTGAAGCTTTCTTT. It yields the protein CAWSVQVPNTEAFF.

The chain is built from TRBV11-2 and TRBJ2-7; 7 positions agree with TRBD1. From germline, CDR1 is SGHAT and CDR2 FQNNGV. Unmatched junction bases numbered 6, after V lost 4 bases and J lost 0 bases. This CDR3 spans 15 amino acids. DNA of the CDR3: TGTGCCAGCAGCTCCCTCCGGGACAGCTCCTACGAGCAGTACTTC. Protein: CASSSLRDSSYEQYF.

In this sample, this clone turned up once. V and J are TRBV24-1 and TRBJ2-1, with 9 bases lining up with TRBD2. The CDR3 length is 15 residues. The V gene's germline CDR1 is KGHDR and CDR2 SFDVKD. Trimming at V came to 3 bases and at J to 6 bases, leaving 5 bases not matched to a gene. The CDR3 nucleotides are TGTGCCACCAGTGATCCGCCTAGCGGGGTCAATGAGCAGTTCTTC. Its protein product is CATSDPPSGVNEQFF.

This clone was picked up one time. The rearrangement links TRBV19 to TRBJ1-5; D might be TRBD1 (6 bases). Per the germline V gene, CDR1 is LNHDA and CDR2 is SQIVND (reference sequence). There are 14 residues in the CDR3. The germline V and J ends were trimmed by 3 bases and 7 bases, with 13 bases remaining between them. The CDR3 sequence is CASSILQGWQPQHF. CDR3 DNA: TGTGCCAGTAGTATCCTCCAGGGGTGGCAGCCCCAGCATTTT.

The chain employs TRBV6-5 and TRBJ1-1; no clear D gene. Trimming removed 6 bases at V and 0 bases at J, with 8 bases between. The CDR3 runs to 13 residues. CDR1 is MNHEY and CDR2 is SVGAGI in the germline V gene. The CDR3: CASRLGLNTEAFF. DNA for the CDR3: TGTGCCAGCAGACTAGGCCTGAACACTGAAGCTTTCTTT.

The V call is TRBV3-1 (or the pseudogene TRBV3-2), the J call TRBJ1-1; tentative D call: TRBD1 (6 bases). The CDR3 has 17 amino acids. CDR1 is LGHDT, CDR2 YNNKEL, per germline (reference sequence). With 6 bases removed from V and 0 bases from J, the gap between germline ends came to 20 bases. The CDR3 sequence: CASSPGGGAILNTEAFF. The CDR3 nucleotides are TGTGCCAGCAGTCCCGGTGGGGGGGCGATTTTGAACACTGAAGCTTTCTTT.

This clone appeared a single time. The V call is TRBV6-1, the J call TRBJ1-3, with TRBD1 matching over 9 bases. Per the germline V gene, CDR1 is MNHNS and CDR2 is SASEGT. Trimming removed 4 bases from V and 0 bases from J; junction bases left unmatched: 4. This CDR3 has 16 residues. CDR3: CASSAQGADSGNTIYF. The CDR3 DNA follows: TGTGCCAGCAGTGCACAGGGGGCGGACTCTGGAAACACCATATATTTT.

The chain carries TRBV11-2 and TRBJ1-2; D gene unclear. CDR3 length equals 11 residues. V was clipped by 7 bases and J by 8 bases, with 11 bases between them. Germline loops: CDR1 SGHAT, CDR2 FQNNGV. In DNA form, the CDR3 reads TGTGCCAGCACGGATGAGGGCGGCTACACCTTC. It yields the protein CASTDEGGYTF.

This clone was seen more than once but under ten times. The germline gene is not matched at one end of the junction; a read error may be the cause. The chain combines TRBV5-1 with TRBJ1-1, with 7 bases aligning to TRBD1. The length of the CDR3 is 17 residues. CDR1 and CDR2 from the germline V gene are SGHRS and YFSETQ. The CDR3 nucleotides read TGCGCCAGCAGTTTGGGAACCCTTCTGGACAGGCCCGAGGGAGCTTTCTTT. Residues: CASSLGTLLDRPEGAFF.

The J gene is TRBJ1-5, the V gene TRBV27, with D maybe TRBD1 (5 bases). Germline V gene lookup returns CDR1 MNHEY and CDR2 SMNVEV (reference sequence). V dropped 8 bases and J dropped 2 bases, with 16 bases sitting between them. The CDR3 is 15 residues long. The CDR3 sequence: CASQLIQQGNQPQHF. The CDR3 DNA follows: TGTGCCAGCCAGCTGATCCAACAGGGCAATCAGCCCCAGCATTTT.